This is a list of T cell receptor beta chains from one sample in a study of early T cells in non-severe SARS-CoV-2 infection. From the 5' RACE reads, TCRdb called clonotypes with MiXCR, one entry per CDR3 protein. The table shows 90,000 to 120,000 distinct CDR3 sequences, with 11% occurring only once. Sequenced material: whole blood. The receptors derive from an adult who was a healthcare worker with PCR-confirmed SARS-CoV-2 infection or an uninfected control (not recorded which). CDR3s include the opening cysteine and the closing phenylalanine or tryptophan. The D gene is left open where the match is weak. Not all rows give a size; the values are once, few, many and, for expanded clones, a class.

D	J	size	V	DNA	CDR3
.	TRBJ2-5	.	TRBV19	TGTGCCAGTAGTATCGGGGGCGAGCCGGAAATAGAGACCCAGTACTTC	CASSIGGEPEIETQYF
.	TRBJ1-5	.	TRBV28	TGTGCCAGCAGTTGGGGGTCTTATCAGCCCCAGCATTTT	CASSWGSYQPQHF
.	TRBJ2-1	.	TRBV3-1	TGTGCCAGTCGCGCGTGGGACAATGAGCAGTTCTTC	CASRAWDNEQFF
.	TRBJ2-7	once	TRBV6-5	TGTGCCAGCAGCGTGGGGGGGCTGGGCACCTACGAGCAGTACTTC	CASSVGGLGTYEQYF
.	TRBJ2-1	many	TRBV7-6	TGTGCCAGCAGCCTCAGGGCGGCCTACAATGAGCAGTTCTTC	CASSLRAAYNEQFF
.	TRBJ2-3	.	TRBV7-8	TGTGCCAGCAGTTCCGTGGGGAACACAGATACGCAGTATTTT	CASSSVGNTDTQYF
.	TRBJ2-2	many	TRBV7-8	TGTGCCAGCAGCAACCGGGACTTTAACACCGGGGAGCTGTTTTTT	CASSNRDFNTGELFF
TRBD2	TRBJ2-3	many	TRBV10-1	TGCGCCAGCAGTGAGTCTTGGACTAGCTTGGCAGATACGCAGTATTTT	CASSESWTSLADTQYF
TRBD2	TRBJ2-4	many	TRBV28	TGTGCCAGCAACCCTAGCGGGGAAAACATTCAGTACTTC	CASNPSGENIQYF
.	TRBJ2-4	many	TRBV5-1	TGCGCCAGCAGCTTGGGGGAGATTCCGGCCAAAAACATTCAGTACTTC	CASSLGEIPAKNIQYF
.	TRBJ2-1	many	TRBV19	TGTGCCAGTAACGGCGGGACATACAATGAGCAGTTCTTC	CASNGGTYNEQFF
TRBD1	TRBJ2-5	many	TRBV7-2	TGTGCCAGCAGCTTAGGGACAGGGGGTACAGAGACCCAGTACTTC	CASSLGTGGTETQYF
TRBD1	TRBJ1-5	few	TRBV12-3/TRBV12-4	TGTGCCAGCAGCACGACCCCCGGGACAGGGAATCAGCCCCAGCATTTT	CASSTTPGTGNQPQHF
TRBD2	TRBJ2-1	many	TRBV7-2	TGTGCCAGCAGCTTACTTGTCGGGACTAGCAATGAGCAGTTCTTC	CASSLLVGTSNEQFF
.	TRBJ2-2	many	TRBV27	TGTGCCAGCAGTTTAAAGGGGAGTCCTCCCGGGGAGCTGTTTTTT	CASSLKGSPPGELFF
TRBD1	TRBJ1-1	many	TRBV29-1	TGCAGCGTTGGTCTTCAGGGGGTCACTGAAGCTTTCTTT	CSVGLQGVTEAFF
.	TRBJ2-5	many	TRBV3-1	TGTGCCAGCAGCCACCCCGGACTGGGCGAAGAGACCCAGTACTTC	CASSHPGLGEETQYF
TRBD2	TRBJ2-7	.	TRBV20-1	TGCAGTGCTAGAGTAAAAGGACTAGCTCCCGAGCAGTACTTC	CSARVKGLAPEQYF
TRBD2	TRBJ2-3	many	TRBV4-3	TGCGCCAGCAGCCAAGGGCTAGCGGGCGATACGCAGTATTTT	CASSQGLAGDTQYF
.	TRBJ2-5	.	TRBV6-6	TGTGCCGTTTCGGACCCTCTCGGCGAGACCCAGTACTTC	CAVSDPLGETQYF
.	TRBJ2-2	.	TRBV15	TGTGCCACCAGCAGAGATCCCCCGCCGCGCACCGGGGAGCTGTTTTTT	CATSRDPPPRTGELFF
TRBD1	TRBJ1-1	many	TRBV4-3	TGCGCCAGCAGCCAAGCGACAGGGGGCACTGAAGCTTTCTTT	CASSQATGGTEAFF
.	TRBJ2-3	large	TRBV5-4	TGTGCCAGCAGCTCCTTAGACAGTGAGGTCGATACGCAGTATTTT	CASSSLDSEVDTQYF
.	TRBJ2-1	.	TRBV7-2	TGTGCCAGCAGCTTAATCGAGCTAAATGAGCAGTTCTTC	CASSLIELNEQFF
.	TRBJ1-4	many	TRBV6-6	TGTGCCAGCAGTTGGGGCCAACCTAATAGGGAGGATGAAAAACTGTTTTTT	CASSWGQPNREDEKLFF
TRBD2	TRBJ2-1	.	TRBV28	TGTGCCAGCAGTCAATGGACTAGCGGAGCGAATGAGCAGTTCTTC	CASSQWTSGANEQFF
.	TRBJ2-3	.	TRBV13	TGTGCCAGCAGCCCCAGCCTAAAGCGGTCAAGCACAGATACGCAGTATTTT	CASSPSLKRSSTDTQYF
TRBD2	TRBJ2-1	many	TRBV14	TGCCCCAAGCGGGACGCCTACAATGAGCAGTTCTTC	CPKRDAYNEQFF
TRBD2	TRBJ2-5	many	TRBV20-1	TGCAGTGCTACCCCCCCCAGGCTAGCGGCCGGGCAAGAGACCCAGTACTTC	CSATPPRLAAGQETQYF
TRBD2	TRBJ2-7	few	TRBV12-3/TRBV12-4	TGTGCCAGCAGTTCGACTAGCGGGGGAGGCGAGCAGTACTTC	CASSSTSGGGEQYF
.	TRBJ2-3	few	TRBV20-1	TGCAGTGCCCCTCACACAGATACGCAGTATTTT	CSAPHTDTQYF
.	TRBJ2-1	few	TRBV6-2/TRBV6-3	TGTGCCATCGTCCGGGGGCTAGGTTACAATGAGCAGTTCTTC	CAIVRGLGYNEQFF
.	TRBJ2-7	many	TRBV7-8	TGTGCCAGCAGCTTAGCCACGTCCTATCCCTACGAGCAGTACTTC	CASSLATSYPYEQYF
TRBD1	TRBJ2-4	few	TRBV29-1	TGCAGCTTCCGGGACAGGGGAGATCCCAAAAACATTCAGTACTTC	CSFRDRGDPKNIQYF
.	TRBJ1-1	.	TRBV20-1	TGCAGTGCAAACTTCGGGACAAGTAACACTGAAGCTTTCTTT	CSANFGTSNTEAFF
TRBD1	TRBJ2-3	many	TRBV5-1	TGCGCCAGCAGGAAGGACAGGGGAACAGATACGCAGTATTTT	CASRKDRGTDTQYF